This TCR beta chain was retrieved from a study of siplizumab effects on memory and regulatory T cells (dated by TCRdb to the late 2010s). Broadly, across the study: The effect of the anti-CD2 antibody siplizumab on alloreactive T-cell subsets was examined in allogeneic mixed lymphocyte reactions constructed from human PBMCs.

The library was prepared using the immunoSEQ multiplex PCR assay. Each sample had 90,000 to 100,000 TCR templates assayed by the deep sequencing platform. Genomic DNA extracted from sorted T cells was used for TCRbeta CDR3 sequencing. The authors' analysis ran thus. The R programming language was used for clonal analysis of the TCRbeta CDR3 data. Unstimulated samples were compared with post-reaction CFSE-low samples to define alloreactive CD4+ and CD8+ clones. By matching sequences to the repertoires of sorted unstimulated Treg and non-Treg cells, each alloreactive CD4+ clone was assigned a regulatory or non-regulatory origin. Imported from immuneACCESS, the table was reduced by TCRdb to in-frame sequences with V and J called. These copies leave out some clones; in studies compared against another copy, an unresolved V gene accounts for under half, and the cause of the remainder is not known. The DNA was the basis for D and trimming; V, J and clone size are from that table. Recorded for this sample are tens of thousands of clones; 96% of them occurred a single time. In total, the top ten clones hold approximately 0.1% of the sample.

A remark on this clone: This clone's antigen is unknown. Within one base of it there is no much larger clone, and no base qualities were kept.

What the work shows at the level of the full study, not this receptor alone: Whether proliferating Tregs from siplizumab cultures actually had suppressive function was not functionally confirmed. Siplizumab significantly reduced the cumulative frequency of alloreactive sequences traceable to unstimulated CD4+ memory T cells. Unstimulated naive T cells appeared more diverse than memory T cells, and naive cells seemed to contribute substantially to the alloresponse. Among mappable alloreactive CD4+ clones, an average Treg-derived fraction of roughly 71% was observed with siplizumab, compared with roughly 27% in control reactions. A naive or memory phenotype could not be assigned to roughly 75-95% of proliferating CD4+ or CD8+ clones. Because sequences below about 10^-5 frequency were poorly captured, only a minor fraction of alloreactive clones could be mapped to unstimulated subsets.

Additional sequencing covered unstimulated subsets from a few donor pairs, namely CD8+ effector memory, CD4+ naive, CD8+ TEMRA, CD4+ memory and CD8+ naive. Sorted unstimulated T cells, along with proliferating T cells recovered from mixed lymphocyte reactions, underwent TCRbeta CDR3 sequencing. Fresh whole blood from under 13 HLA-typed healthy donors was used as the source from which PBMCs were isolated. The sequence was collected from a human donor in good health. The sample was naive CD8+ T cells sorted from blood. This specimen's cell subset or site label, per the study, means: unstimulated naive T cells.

Here is the DNA: TGTGCCAGCAGCTTAGGAGGGGGGGCCGACTACTTC. This codes for CASSLGGGADYF. The rearrangement joined TRBV11-3 to TRBJ2-7; a tentative D match to TRBD2 spans 7 bases. V lost 1 base and J lost 13 bases; the stretch between them is 14 bases long. The CDR3 starts with the cysteine, ends with the phenylalanine, and has 12 residues. Only the CDR3 DNA is retained, 36 bases long and in frame from the first base. CDR1 is given as SGHNT and CDR2 as YENEEA, both from the germline V gene.